What follows are 5 T cell receptor beta chains derived from one specimen sequenced in a study of immune evolution from preneoplasia to lung adenocarcinoma. The protocol was immunoSEQ multiplex PCR, while the TCRdb copy is restricted to in-frame clones and leaves out a portion. The table shows around 5,500 clones, with roughly 69% occurring only once. Sequencing was carried out using FFPE adjacent normal lung tissue. The receptor source for this set is an older person with lung adenocarcinoma.

The V gene is TRBV5-4, the J gene TRBJ2-6; D unclear. Germline V gene data show CDR1 as SGHNT and CDR2 as YYREEE (reference sequence). CDR3 size: 15 residues. The V and J ends lost 4 bases and 4 bases respectively, with 12 bases between them. CDR3 DNA: TGTGCCAGCAGCCGTACACTCTCGGGGGCCAACGTCCTGACTTTC. Translated, it gives CASSRTLSGANVLTF.

By proportion, this clone is medium-sized. The chain combines TRBV7-2 with TRBJ1-1; D is unclear. Germline-derived CDR1 and CDR2 are SGHTA and FQGNSA. Trimming shortened V by 7 bases and J by 2 bases, and 8 bases separated the two germline ends. The CDR3 runs 12 residues. In DNA form, the CDR3 reads TGTGCCAGCAACCGGCCAAACACTGAAGCTTTCTTT. Encoded protein: CASNRPNTEAFF.

J is TRBJ2-5 and V is TRBV5-1; 11 bases fit TRBD2. Germline values: CDR1 SGHRS, CDR2 YFSETQ. The CDR3 is made up of 15 amino acids. The junction had 4 bases not matched to a gene; V was cut back by 2 bases and J by 4 bases. CDR3 sequence reads: CASSLLAGEGETQYF. In DNA, the CDR3 is TGCGCCAGCAGCTTACTAGCGGGGGAGGGAGAGACCCAGTACTTC.

In its sample, this clone ranks as medium-sized (0.01 to 0.1%). The chain employs TRBV4-1 and TRBJ1-5; D is possibly TRBD1 (6 bases). CDR1 and CDR2 from the germline V gene are MGHRA and YSYEKL. The CDR3 has 16 amino acids. Trimming shortened V by 2 bases and J by 3 bases, and 14 bases separated the two germline ends. This chain's CDR3 is CASSQYQDSPNQPQHF. As DNA, the CDR3 is TGCGCCAGCAGCCAATATCAGGACAGCCCCAATCAGCCCCAGCATTTT.

This chain joins TRBV4-3 and TRBJ2-6; the D is unclear. Germline CDR1 reads LGHNA; CDR2 reads YSLEER. The V end was cut by 1 base, the J end by 4 bases, with 14 bases between. The CDR3 length is 17 residues. The CDR3 nucleotides are TGCGCCAGCAGCCAAGGAGAGACACTGGCCGGGGCCAACGTCCTGACTTTC. Translation gives CASSQGETLAGANVLTF.